One sample yielded the 29 T cell receptor beta chains listed below, sequenced in a study of T cells after yellow fever vaccination. From the 5' RACE reads, TCRdb called clonotypes with MiXCR, one entry per CDR3 protein. The sample records roughly 250,000 distinct CDR3 sequences, 10% to 15% being singletons. This sample comprised CD4+ T cells sorted from PBMCs, obtained 45 days after the yellow fever booster vaccination. The origin of the receptors is a man between 25 and 39 years old who received the YFV17D yellow fever vaccine.

The chain carries TRBV7-3 and TRBJ2-2; D unclear. CDR1 and CDR2 (germline): SGHTA, FQGTGA. The CDR3 totals 13 residues. The V gene lost 6 bases and the J gene lost 5 bases, with 10 bases spanning the gap. The CDR3 is CASRSIGTGELFF. The CDR3, as DNA: TGTGCCAGCAGATCTATAGGTACCGGGGAGCTGTTTTTT.

This clonotype was seen only a few times. The chain employs TRBV20-1 and TRBJ1-1; 7 positions agree with TRBD1. J was trimmed by 4 bases and V by 0 bases; bases with no gene match: 14. Looked up from germline, CDR1 is DFQATT and CDR2 is SNEGSKA (reference sequence). There are 17 residues in the CDR3. CDR3 bases: TGCAGTGCTAGAGATTACGGAGGGAGGGGGCGCGGCACTGAAGCTTTCTTT. It yields the protein CSARDYGGRGRGTEAFF.

This clonotype was seen many times. The chain employs TRBV24-1 and TRBJ2-2; 8 positions agree with TRBD1. Germline assignment: CDR1 KGHDR and CDR2 SFDVKD. Trimming took 3 bases from V and 10 from J; bases not matched to a gene: 6. The CDR3 has 14 amino acids. The CDR3 region is CATSDQTGVEELFF. In DNA form, the CDR3 reads TGTGCCACCAGTGATCAGACAGGGGTTGAGGAGCTGTTTTTT.

This clonotype has a count of ten or more. This chain connects TRBV5-1 to TRBJ2-5; the D is unclear. Germline V CDR1 and CDR2: SGHRS, YFSETQ. The CDR3 extends over 15 amino acids. Between the trimmed V and J ends, which lost 3 bases and 2 bases, there was a span of 14 bases. The DNA for the CDR3 is TGCGCCAGCAGCTCGGCCGGAGTATTACAAGAGACCCAGTACTTC. Translated, it gives CASSSAGVLQETQYF. The complete variable domain, with remaining parts taken from reference TRBV5-1 and TRBJ2-5, reads KAGVTQTPRYLIKTRGQQVTLSCSPISGHRSVSWYQQTPGQGLQFLFEYFSETQRNKGNFPGRFSGRQFSNSRSEMNVSTLELGDSALYLCASSSAGVLQETQYFGPGTRLLVL.

This clonotype was detected a few times. The rearrangement uses TRBV20-1 and TRBJ2-5, with 8 bases identical to TRBD1. The V gene's germline CDR1 is DFQATT and CDR2 SNEGSKA (reference sequence). The CDR3 extends over 16 amino acids. With V trimmed by 4 bases and J by 5 bases, 15 bases remained unmatched. CDR3 bases: TGCAGTGCTACCCAACTCTCAGGGGGCCGGGGGGAGACCCAGTACTTC. Protein sequence: CSATQLSGGRGETQYF.

This clonotype came up a few times. The chain joins TRBV20-1 to TRBJ2-1, with D tentatively TRBD2 (5 bases). This CDR3 is 14 amino acids long. CDR1 is DFQATT, CDR2 SNEGSKA, per germline (reference sequence). Trimming stripped 3 bases from V and 1 base from J, with 10 bases between. This CDR3 is CSARDSRSYNEQFF. CDR3 in DNA: TGCAGTGCTAGGGACTCAAGGTCCTACAATGAGCAGTTCTTC.

This chain connects TRBV20-1 to TRBJ2-4; no clear D. V was trimmed by 6 bases and J by 3 bases, leaving 9 bases between them. Germline V gene data show CDR1 as DFQATT and CDR2 as SNEGSKA (reference sequence). The CDR3 is 12 residues long. CDR3 DNA: TGCAGTGCCAGACACGGCAAAAACATTCAGTACTTC. Translation: CSARHGKNIQYF.

The table lists this clonotype with a few counts. CDR3 residues: CASSLHSGELFF. CDR3 bases: TGTGCCAGCAGTCTTCACTCCGGGGAGCTGTTTTTT. V usage is TRBV12-3 or TRBV12-4 and J usage is TRBJ2-2, with D unclear. V was shortened by 5 bases and J by 6 bases, with 7 bases between the two germline ends. The CDR3 is 12 amino acids.

The rearrangement uses TRBV29-1 and TRBJ2-7; D is unclear. Deletions cut 3 bases from V and 2 bases from J, with 8 bases between. Germline V gene data show CDR1 as SQVTM and CDR2 as ANQGSEA. The CDR3 totals 12 residues. The CDR3 reads CSVEVPPYEQYF. The CDR3 DNA is TGCAGCGTTGAGGTACCCCCCTACGAGCAGTACTTC.

The sample holds many counts of this clonotype. V gene TRBV28 combines with J gene TRBJ2-7; 9 nucleotides agree with TRBD1. With V trimmed by 5 bases and J by 3 bases, 11 bases remained unmatched. The germline CDR1 and CDR2 sequences are MDHEN and SYDVKM. There are 16 residues in the CDR3. CDR3 DNA: TGTGCCAGCAGTATTACCGGGACAGGGAGTGACTACGAGCAGTACTTC. It encodes CASSITGTGSDYEQYF.

A few counts support this clonotype. The chain carries TRBV21-1 and TRBJ1-1; TRBD1 is the table's D call and was not checked against the DNA. TRBV21-1 is flagged as a pseudogene. The CDR3 loop spans 15 amino acids. The CDR3 bases are TGTGCCAGCAGAACGGGAACAGGGGGCCGAACTGAAGCTTTCTTT. It codes for CASRTGTGGRTEAFF.

V gene TRBV21-1 combines with J gene TRBJ1-5. TRBV21-1 is a recognized pseudogene. This CDR3 has 10 residues. This CDR3 is CASGGQPQHF. The DNA for the CDR3 is TGTGCCAGCGGAGGTCAGCCCCAGCATTTT.

This clonotype has only a few counts. J is TRBJ2-3 and V is TRBV7-8; TRBD2 aligns across 8 bases. Per germline, CDR1 SGHVS and CDR2 FQNEAQ. The V segment lost 5 bases and the J segment 5 bases; nucleotides outside the gene matches: 12. The CDR3 is made up of 16 amino acids. The chain's CDR3 is CASSPPQREWVDTQYF. DNA of the CDR3: TGTGCCAGCAGCCCCCCCCAGCGGGAGTGGGTAGATACGCAGTATTTT.

V and J are TRBV12-3 or TRBV12-4 and TRBJ2-5; 8 nucleotides align to TRBD1. V gave up 3 bases and J gave up 4 bases; unmatched junction bases: 4. CDR3 length equals 14 residues. CDR3 residues: CASSFRTGTETQYF. CDR3 nucleotides: TGTGCCAGCAGTTTTCGGACAGGGACAGAGACCCAGTACTTC.

The V call is TRBV30, the J call TRBJ2-7, with TRBD2 as a possible D gene (6 bases). This CDR3 comprises 15 residues. The V gene's germline CDR1 is GTSNPN and CDR2 SVGIG (reference sequence). V lost 0 bases and J 2 bases, leaving 14 bases between the germline ends. CDR3: CAWSVGAGIAYEQYF. CDR3 nucleotide sequence: TGTGCCTGGAGTGTAGGGGCGGGAATCGCCTACGAGCAGTACTTC.

The sample holds a few counts of this clonotype. The CDR3 is CSARTQNNEKLFF. CDR3 in DNA: TGCAGTGCTAGGACACAGAATAATGAAAAACTGTTTTTT. The chain couples TRBV20-1 to TRBJ1-4; D uncertain. The germline V gene encodes CDR1 DFQATT and CDR2 SNEGSKA (reference sequence). The V end was cut by 3 bases, the J end by 4 bases, with 9 bases between. The length of the CDR3 is 13 residues.

As to this clonotype: The junction shows a germline mismatch at one end, possibly a read error. The CDR3 reads CASSHRQDSTDTQYF. Written as DNA, the CDR3 is TGTGCCAGCAGCCACCGACAGGATAGCACAGATACGCAGTATTTC. The chain has TRBV3-1 and TRBJ2-3, with D perhaps matching TRBD1 (6 bases). Germline values: CDR1 LGHDT, CDR2 YNNKEL (reference sequence). The CDR3 extends over 15 amino acids.

The chain combines TRBV18 with TRBJ2-5; 9 bases are shared with TRBD2. The J segment lost 3 bases and the V segment lost 0 bases, leaving 5 bases of the junction unmatched. The CDR3 spans 16 residues. CDR1 is KGHSH, CDR2 LQKENI, per germline. This CDR3 is CASSPPLAGPEETQYF. DNA of the CDR3: TGTGCCAGCTCACCACCCCTAGCGGGACCCGAAGAGACCCAGTACTTC.

This clonotype was recorded a few times. The chain has TRBV11-2 and TRBJ2-2; 9 bases match TRBD2. The CDR3 is 16 residues long. J lost 3 bases, V lost 1 base, and 3 bases had no gene match. The germline V gene encodes CDR1 SGHAT and CDR2 FQNNGV. The CDR3 here is CASSLASGAYTGELFF. CDR3 DNA: TGTGCCAGCAGCTTAGCTAGCGGGGCTTACACCGGGGAGCTGTTTTTT.

The chain couples TRBV9 to TRBJ2-1; possibly TRBD1 for D (6 bases). Germline CDR1 and CDR2: SGDLS and YYNGEE. CDR3 length: 15 residues. V lost 0 bases to trimming and J lost 2 bases, with 9 bases between them. CDR3 in amino acids: CASSVEGVAYNEQFF. The CDR3 DNA reads TGTGCCAGCAGCGTAGAGGGGGTAGCCTACAATGAGCAGTTCTTC. The variable domain in full, completed from reference TRBV9 and TRBJ2-1, reads DSGVTQTPKHLITATGQRVTLRCSPRSGDLSVYWYQQSLDQGLQFLIQYYNGEERAKGNILERFSAQQFPDLHSELNLSSLELGDSALYFCASSVEGVAYNEQFFGPGTRLTVL.

There are a few counts of this clonotype. The chain joins TRBV4-3 to TRBJ2-5, with 16 bases matching TRBD2. Germline V gives CDR1 LGHNA, CDR2 YSLEER. V was pared by 4 bases and J by 5 bases, with 10 bases of the junction left unmatched. This CDR3 is 18 amino acids long. CDR3 protein: CASSLPGLAGGPWETQYF. In nucleotides, the CDR3 is TGCGCCAGCAGCCTACCGGGACTAGCGGGAGGGCCGTGGGAGACCCAGTACTTC.

The chain joins TRBV7-9 to TRBJ2-5; D unresolved. There are 14 residues in the CDR3. Trimming pared 5 bases from V and 4 bases from J, leaving 14 bases between. CDR1 SEHNR and CDR2 FQNEAQ come from the germline V gene (reference sequence). CDR3: CASSLLSARETQYF. The CDR3 DNA follows: TGTGCCAGCAGCCTCCTTTCGGCAAGAGAGACCCAGTACTTC.

This clonotype was seen at least ten times. The V gene is TRBV20-1, the J gene TRBJ1-6; D ambiguous. The CDR3 extends over 13 amino acids. Germline assignment: CDR1 DFQATT and CDR2 SNEGSKA (reference sequence). The V end was cut by 3 bases, the J end by 8 bases, with 11 bases between. The CDR3 spells CSASRGIDSPLHF. Written as DNA, the CDR3 is TGCAGTGCTAGTCGCGGGATTGATTCACCCCTCCACTTT.

The chain has TRBV13 and TRBJ2-5; 8 positions agree with TRBD1. The germline V gene has CDR1 PRHDT and CDR2 FYEKMQ (reference sequence). The CDR3 consists of 16 residues. The V gene end was trimmed by 6 bases and the J gene end by 5 bases; junction bases not matched to a gene: 14. The CDR3 is CASSTGDRQGRETQYF. In nucleotides, the CDR3 is TGTGCCAGCAGTACGGGAGATCGACAGGGGAGGGAGACCCAGTACTTC.

This clonotype was detected only a few times. This chain joins TRBV19 and TRBJ2-2; possible D gene TRBD2, 6 bases. CDR1 and CDR2 (germline): LNHDA, SQIVND (reference sequence). This CDR3 region has 17 residues. Deletions cut 5 bases from V and 7 bases from J, with 23 bases between. CDR3 in amino acids: CASSRAGLSGDGGELFF. CDR3 DNA: TGTGCCAGTAGTCGTGCCGGGCTGTCGGGAGACGGCGGGGAGCTGTTTTTT.

The chain carries TRBV29-1 and TRBJ2-7; D gene unclear. Trimming removed 5 bases from V and 7 bases from J, with 18 bases in between. Germline V gene lookup returns CDR1 SQVTM and CDR2 ANQGSEA. The CDR3 length is 13 residues. This CDR3 reads CSVYVGRWGEQYF. CDR3 nucleotides: TGCAGCGTTTATGTTGGACGGTGGGGAGAGCAGTACTTC.

The chain has TRBV5-1 and TRBJ1-2, with TRBD1 matching over 11 bases. Germline CDR1 SGHRS, CDR2 YFSETQ. This CDR3 region has 14 residues. V lost 4 bases and J lost 8; bases outside the gene matches: 7. The CDR3 region has the DNA TGCGCCAGCAGCGCGGGACAGGGGGTCGGAGGCTACACCTTC. As protein: CASSAGQGVGGYTF.

The chain is built from TRBV27 and TRBJ2-7; 14 nucleotides align to TRBD2. V lost 5 bases, J lost 4 bases, and 10 bases stayed unmatched. Per germline, CDR1 MNHEY and CDR2 SMNVEV (reference sequence). This CDR3 has 17 amino acids. This chain's CDR3 is CASSLHGTSGSCYEQYF. The CDR3 DNA reads as TGTGCCAGCAGTCTCCACGGGACTAGCGGGAGCTGTTACGAGCAGTACTTC.

This chain joins TRBV12-3 or TRBV12-4 and TRBJ2-7, with TRBD1 matching 9 bases. With 5 bases clipped from V and 2 bases from J, the junction kept 10 bases outside the gene matches. The CDR3 covers 16 residues. The CDR3 protein is CASSQSLTGGTYEQYF. The CDR3 bases are TGTGCCAGCAGTCAATCACTGACAGGGGGAACCTACGAGCAGTACTTC.